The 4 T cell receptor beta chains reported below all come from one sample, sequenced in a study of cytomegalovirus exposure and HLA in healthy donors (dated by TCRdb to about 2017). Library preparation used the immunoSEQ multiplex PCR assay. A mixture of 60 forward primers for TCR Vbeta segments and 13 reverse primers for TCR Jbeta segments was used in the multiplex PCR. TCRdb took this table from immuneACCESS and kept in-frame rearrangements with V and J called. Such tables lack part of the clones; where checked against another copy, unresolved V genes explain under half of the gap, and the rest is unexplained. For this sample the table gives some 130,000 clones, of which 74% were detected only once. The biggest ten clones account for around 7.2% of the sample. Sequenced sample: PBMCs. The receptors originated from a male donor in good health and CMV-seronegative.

In nucleotides, the CDR3 is TGCAGCGTCCGATCTCTAGCGGGATCAGGCAATGAGCAGTTCTTC. Its translation is CSVRSLAGSGNEQFF. V is TRBV29-1 and J is TRBJ2-1; 9 nucleotides line up with TRBD2. The CDR3 totals 15 residues. Per germline, CDR1 SQVTM and CDR2 ANQGSEA. V lost 6 bases to trimming and J lost 6 bases; unmatched junction nucleotides: 12.

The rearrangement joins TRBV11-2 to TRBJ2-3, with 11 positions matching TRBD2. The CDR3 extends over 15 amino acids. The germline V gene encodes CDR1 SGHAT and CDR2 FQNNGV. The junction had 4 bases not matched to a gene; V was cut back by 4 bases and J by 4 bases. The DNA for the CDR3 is TGTGCCAGCAGCTCCACTAGCGGGAGCGCAGATACGCAGTATTTT. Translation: CASSSTSGSADTQYF. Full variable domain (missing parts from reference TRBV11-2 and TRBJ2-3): EAGVAQSPRYKIIEKRQSVAFWCNPISGHATLYWYQQILGQGPKLLIQFQNNGVVDDSQLPKDRFSAERLKGVDSTLKIQPAKLEDSAVYLCASSSTSGSADTQYFGPGTRLTVL.

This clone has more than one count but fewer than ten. Here the CDR3 reads CASSPEGLAGRYTDTQYF. The CDR3 coding sequence is TGTGCCAGCAGCCCGGAGGGACTAGCGGGGAGATACACAGATACGCAGTATTTT. The chain couples TRBV9 to TRBJ2-3; 13 bases fit TRBD2. The CDR3 has 18 amino acids. The V gene end was trimmed by 4 bases and the J gene end by 2 bases; junction bases not matched to a gene: 10. Germline V gene lookup returns CDR1 SGDLS and CDR2 YYNGEE.

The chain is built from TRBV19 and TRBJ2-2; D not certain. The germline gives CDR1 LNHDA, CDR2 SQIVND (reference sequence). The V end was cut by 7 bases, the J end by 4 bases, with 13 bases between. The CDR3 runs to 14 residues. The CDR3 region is CASNRLISTGELFF. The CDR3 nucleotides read TGTGCCAGTAACCGACTCATAAGCACCGGGGAGCTGTTTTTT.